The 28 T cell receptor beta chains in this list originate from one sample, sequenced in a study of T cell changes during pregnancy in multiple sclerosis. Method: immunoSEQ multiplex PCR; TCRdb's copy keeps in-frame clones and lacks some. The table shows about 55,000 clones, with 85% to 90% occurring only once. Sequences were derived from CD4+ T cells from peripheral blood mononuclear cells, sampled in the first trimester of pregnancy. These receptors all stem from a female donor with multiple sclerosis, enrolled in a pregnancy study.

V usage is TRBV6-6 and J usage is TRBJ1-6; TRBD1 agrees at 10 bases. There are 13 residues in the CDR3. CDR1 and CDR2 (germline): MNHNY, SVGAGI (reference sequence). With 7 bases clipped from V and 10 bases from J, the junction kept 4 bases outside the gene matches. The CDR3: CASTWDRGSPLHF. In DNA form, the CDR3 reads TGTGCCAGCACTTGGGACAGGGGATCACCCCTCCACTTT.

J is TRBJ1-1 and V is TRBV6-1, with TRBD1 identical over 11 bases. V was pared by 1 base and J by 1 base, with 8 bases of the junction left unmatched. Germline V gene data show CDR1 as MNHNS and CDR2 as SASEGT. CDR3 length equals 18 residues. This chain's CDR3 is CASSEVYRDRGANTEAFF. CDR3 DNA: TGTGCCAGCAGTGAAGTATACAGGGACAGGGGGGCGAACACTGAAGCTTTCTTT.

This sequence joins TRBV18 and TRBJ1-5; 9 positions agree with TRBD1. Germline V gene sequence: CDR1 KGHSH, CDR2 LQKENI. This CDR3 has 15 amino acids. V dropped 5 bases and J dropped 5; count of bases not matched to a gene: 7. The CDR3 here is CASSKGQGRDQPQHF. As DNA, the CDR3 is TGTGCCAGCTCAAAGGGACAGGGTCGAGATCAGCCCCAGCATTTT.

This chain connects TRBV18 to TRBJ2-3; tentative D call: TRBD1 (6 bases). CDR3 length: 17 amino acids. Germline-derived CDR1 and CDR2 are KGHSH and LQKENI. The ends were cut back, 2 bases at V and 4 bases at J, with 19 bases in the middle. CDR3 protein: CASSPADRSVGADTQYF. In DNA, the CDR3 is TGTGCCAGCTCACCAGCAGACAGGAGCGTTGGTGCAGATACGCAGTATTTT.

The chain carries TRBV27 and TRBJ2-7, with D possibly TRBD2 on 5 matching bases. V dropped 6 bases and J dropped 9 bases, with 18 bases sitting between them. Germline CDR1 and CDR2: MNHEY and SMNVEV (reference sequence). This CDR3 is 13 amino acids long. CDR3 amino acids: CASRGERDSRQYF. The CDR3 DNA follows: TGTGCCAGCAGGGGAGAGCGAGATTCCAGGCAGTACTTC.

The chain is built from TRBV13 and TRBJ2-1; 8 bases are shared with TRBD2. The CDR3 length is 14 residues. V was pared by 6 bases and J by 8 bases, with 9 bases of the junction left unmatched. Germline CDR1 and CDR2: PRHDT and FYEKMQ (reference sequence). CDR3 amino acids: CASRGWSGGYEQFF. The CDR3 bases are TGTGCCAGCAGAGGGTGGAGCGGGGGATATGAGCAGTTCTTC.

This chain connects TRBV21-1 to TRBJ2-7; the D call TRBD2 from the table was never checked on the DNA. TRBV21-1 is a pseudogene locus. The CDR3 has 11 amino acids. CDR3 residues: CASSILCEQYF. The CDR3 bases are TGTGCCAGCAGCATACTATGCGAGCAGTACTTC.

V usage is TRBV28 and J usage is TRBJ2-2; D is possibly TRBD1 (6 bases). Germline loops: CDR1 MDHEN, CDR2 SYDVKM. This CDR3 contains 14 residues. Between the trimmed V and J ends, which lost 1 base and 7 bases, there was a span of 10 bases. Here the CDR3 DNA reads TGTGCCAGCAGTTTATACAGGGCGGGCGGGGAGCTGTTTTTT. This codes for CASSLYRAGGELFF. Drawing the rest from reference TRBV28 and TRBJ2-2, the complete variable domain is DVKVTQSSRYLVKRTGEKVFLECVQDMDHENMFWYRQDPGLGLRLIYFSYDVKMKEKGDIPEGYSVSREKKERFSLILESASTNQTSMYLCASSLYRAGGELFFGEGSRLTVL.

Concerning this clone: One end of the junction varies from germline; a read error may be responsible. The chain is built from TRBV10-3 and TRBJ2-2; no clear D. The CDR3 is 10 amino acids. The V gene's germline CDR1 is ENHRY and CDR2 SYGVKD. In DNA, the CDR3 is TGTGCCGTCAGGAGCGGGGAGCTGTTTTTT. Encoded protein: CAVRSGELFF.

The rearrangement links TRBV7-2 to TRBJ1-1; weak D call: TRBD1 (6 bases). CDR3 length: 16 amino acids. Germline-derived CDR1 and CDR2 are SGHTA and FQGNSA. Trimming shortened V by 6 bases and J by 2 bases, and 19 bases separated the two germline ends. Here the CDR3 reads CASSSGSQGYNTEAFF. DNA for the CDR3: TGTGCCAGCAGTTCCGGGTCTCAGGGGTATAACACTGAAGCTTTCTTT.

V usage is TRBV5-1 and J usage is TRBJ2-7; the match to TRBD1 covers 9 bases. The CDR3 has 13 residues. Per the germline V gene, CDR1 is SGHRS and CDR2 is YFSETQ. V lost 4 bases to trimming and J lost 6 bases; unmatched junction nucleotides: 5. As DNA, the CDR3 is TGCGCCAGCAGCGCAACAGGGGGCGCCGAGCAGTACTTC. Protein: CASSATGGAEQYF.

J is TRBJ2-7 and V is TRBV6-1; 7 bases agree with TRBD2. Germline V gene data show CDR1 as MNHNS and CDR2 as SASEGT. The J segment lost 4 bases and the V segment lost 6 bases, leaving 9 bases of the junction unmatched. This CDR3 is built from 14 residues. The chain's CDR3 is CASRKLAQPYEQYF. The CDR3 region has the DNA TGTGCCAGCAGGAAACTAGCGCAACCTTACGAGCAGTACTTC.

V is TRBV7-2 and J is TRBJ1-3; D not certain. Germline CDR1 and CDR2: SGHTA and FQGNSA. The CDR3 covers 14 residues. V gave up 1 base and J gave up 3 bases, with 7 bases separating them. Here the CDR3 reads CASSLGLDGNTIYF. The CDR3 DNA reads as TGTGCCAGCAGCTTAGGGCTAGATGGAAACACCATATATTTT.

V usage is TRBV7-2 and J usage is TRBJ2-1; no definite D call. Germline CDR1 reads SGHTA; CDR2 reads FQGNSA. V lost 6 bases, J lost 2 bases, and 14 bases lay in between. This CDR3 has 15 amino acids. The CDR3 bases are TGTGCCAGCAGTCCGCCGTCGGTGGCCTACAATGAGCAGTTCTTC. It specifies CASSPPSVAYNEQFF.

The chain couples TRBV7-6 to TRBJ2-4, with 7 bases identical to TRBD1. CDR1 is SGHVS, CDR2 FNYEAQ, per germline. CDR3 size: 14 residues. Trimming took 5 bases from V and 6 from J; bases not matched to a gene: 7. The DNA of the CDR3 is TGTGCCAGCAGCCAGGGACAGCCTGGAAACATTCAGTACTTC. This sequence encodes CASSQGQPGNIQYF.

The chain carries TRBV4-3 and TRBJ2-1, with D perhaps matching TRBD2 (6 bases). The CDR3 is 16 residues long. CDR1 and CDR2 (germline): LGHNA, YSLEER. Deletions cut 2 bases from V and 6 bases from J, with 17 bases between. The CDR3 coding sequence is TGCGCCAGCAGCCAATGGGCACTAGCCGGGTCCAATGAGCAGTTCTTC. The encoded protein is CASSQWALAGSNEQFF.

This clone was seen only once. This chain links TRBV5-1 with TRBJ2-5; 7 nucleotides match TRBD1. V lost 1 base to trimming and J lost 5 bases; unmatched junction nucleotides: 8. The CDR3 totals 15 residues. Germline CDR1 and CDR2: SGHRS and YFSETQ. CDR3 loop: CASSLTGAKTETQYF. In DNA form, the CDR3 reads TGCGCCAGCAGCTTGACAGGGGCCAAGACGGAGACCCAGTACTTC.

The V call is TRBV11-3, the J call TRBJ1-2, with a weak D call TRBD1 (5 bases). The CDR3 is made up of 13 amino acids. CDR1 and CDR2 from the germline V gene are SGHNT and YENEEA. V dropped 2 bases and J dropped 8 bases, with 12 bases sitting between them. CDR3 in amino acids: CASSLSRVGGYTF. CDR3 nucleotide sequence: TGTGCCAGCAGCTTAAGCAGGGTCGGCGGCTACACCTTC.

The V call is TRBV6-6, the J call TRBJ2-3; weak D call: TRBD2 (5 bases). The CDR3 covers 14 residues. V was pared by 5 bases and J by 3 bases, with 12 bases between. Germline V gene data show CDR1 as MNHNY and CDR2 as SVGAGI (reference sequence). DNA for the CDR3: TGTGCCAGCAGTCTCGCGCGGGCAACAGATACGCAGTATTTT. Translation: CASSLARATDTQYF.

The CDR3 nucleotides are TGTGCCAGCAGCTTAGAATTAGCGGGGGGGCCCGGCACAGATACGCAGTATTTT. Translation: CASSLELAGGPGTDTQYF. The chain employs TRBV7-2 and TRBJ2-3; 11 bases fit TRBD2. Germline values: CDR1 SGHTA, CDR2 FQGNSA. This CDR3 comprises 18 residues. V gave up 1 base and J gave up 1 base; unmatched junction bases: 7.

The chain has TRBV10-3 and TRBJ2-6; 7 positions agree with TRBD2. From germline, CDR1 is ENHRY and CDR2 SYGVKD. This CDR3 comprises 16 residues. V lost 2 bases to trimming and J lost 3 bases; unmatched junction nucleotides: 4. CDR3 DNA sequence: TGTGCCATCAGTGAGGCGGGGGTTGGTGGGGCCAACGTCCTGACTTTC. This codes for CAISEAGVGGANVLTF.

The count of this clone is one. The chain links TRBV5-1 to TRBJ1-1; 10 bases match TRBD1. The CDR3 has 15 residues. V lost 3 bases and J lost 5; bases outside the gene matches: 7. Germline CDR1 reads SGHRS; CDR2 reads YFSETQ. The CDR3 region has the DNA TGCGCCAGCAGCTGGGGGGACAGGGGTTGGACTGAAGCTTTCTTT. It specifies CASSWGDRGWTEAFF.

This sequence joins TRBV7-9 and TRBJ1-1; 7 nucleotides align to TRBD1. CDR1 and CDR2 from the germline V gene are SEHNR and FQNEAQ (reference sequence). The CDR3 runs to 15 residues. The V gene end was trimmed by 5 bases and the J gene end by 1 base; junction bases not matched to a gene: 7. In DNA form, the CDR3 reads TGTGCCAGCAGCATACAGGGGATAGGGAACACTGAAGCTTTCTTT. This translates into CASSIQGIGNTEAFF.

This chain uses TRBV28 with TRBJ2-1; TRBD2 aligns across 8 bases. V lost 4 bases, J lost 4 bases, and 6 bases stayed unmatched. Germline V gene lookup returns CDR1 MDHEN and CDR2 SYDVKM. This CDR3 spans 15 amino acids. CDR3 coding DNA: TGTGCCAGCAGTTCCAGCGGGAGAACTTACAATGAGCAGTTCTTC. Protein sequence: CASSSSGRTYNEQFF.

V and J are TRBV7-2 and TRBJ2-7, with D maybe TRBD1 (5 bases). Germline V gene data show CDR1 as SGHTA and CDR2 as FQGNSA. V shed 0 bases and J shed 5 bases, with 14 bases lying between them. The CDR3 length is 15 residues. The CDR3 coding sequence is TGTGCCAGCAGCTTAGCGGCCAGGGTAGCCCACGAGCAGTACTTC. Amino acids: CASSLAARVAHEQYF.

The chain joins TRBV11-3 to TRBJ1-2; TRBD1 aligns across 12 bases. The germline CDR1 and CDR2 sequences are SGHNT and YENEEA. The CDR3 runs 16 residues. V gave up 5 bases and J gave up 8 bases; unmatched junction bases: 12. The CDR3 DNA reads TGTGCCAGCAGCGCCGGCCGGGACAGGGGGCTTGCGGGCTACACCTTC. Translated: CASSAGRDRGLAGYTF.

The gene calls are TRBV11-2 and TRBJ1-1; D is perhaps TRBD1 (5 bases). The CDR3 is 14 amino acids. CDR1 and CDR2 (germline): SGHAT, FQNNGV. V was shortened by 2 bases and J by 2 bases, with 9 bases between the two germline ends. CDR3 in DNA: TGTGCCAGCAGCTTAACGGGGACTAACACTGAAGCTTTCTTT. Its translation is CASSLTGTNTEAFF.

This chain uses TRBV6-5 with TRBJ2-6, with D tentatively TRBD2 (6 bases). Germline lookup yields CDR1 MNHEY and CDR2 SVGAGI. V lost 2 bases to trimming and J lost 0 bases, with 8 bases between them. The CDR3 totals 16 residues. This CDR3 is CASSYIGGSGANVLTF. In DNA form, the CDR3 reads TGTGCCAGCAGTTACATCGGGGGCTCTGGGGCCAACGTCCTGACTTTC.